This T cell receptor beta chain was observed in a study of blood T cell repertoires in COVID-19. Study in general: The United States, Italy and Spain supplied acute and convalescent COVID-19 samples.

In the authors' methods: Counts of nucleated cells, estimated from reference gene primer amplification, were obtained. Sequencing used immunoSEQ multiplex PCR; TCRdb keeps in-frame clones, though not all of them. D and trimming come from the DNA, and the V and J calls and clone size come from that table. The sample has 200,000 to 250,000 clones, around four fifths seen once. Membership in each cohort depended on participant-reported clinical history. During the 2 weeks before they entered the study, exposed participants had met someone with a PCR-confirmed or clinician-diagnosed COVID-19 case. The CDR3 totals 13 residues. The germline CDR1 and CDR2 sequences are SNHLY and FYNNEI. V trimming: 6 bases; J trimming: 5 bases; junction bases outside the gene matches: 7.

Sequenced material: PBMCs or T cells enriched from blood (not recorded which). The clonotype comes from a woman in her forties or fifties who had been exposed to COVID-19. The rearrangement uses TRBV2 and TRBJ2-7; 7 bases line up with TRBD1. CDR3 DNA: TGTGCCAGCAGAGACAGGGTTAGGGACGAGCAGTACTTC. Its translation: CASRDRVRDEQYF. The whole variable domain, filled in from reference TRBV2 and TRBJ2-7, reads EPEVTQTPSHQVTQMGQEVILRCVPISNHLYFYWYRQILGQKVEFLVSFYNNEISEKSEIFDDQFSVERPDGSNFTLKIRSTKLEDSAMYFCASRDRVRDEQYFGPGTRLTVT.